The present T cell receptor (beta chain) was sequenced within a study of blood T cell repertoires in COVID-19 (TCRdb year 2020). Describing the broader study: The collaborator samples originated in the United States, Italy and Spain and spanned the acute and convalescent phases of COVID-19. The dataset comprised deeply sampled blood TCRbeta repertoires from subjects exposed to, actively infected with, or recovered from COVID-19. The sample metadata nearly always contained a de-identified subject ID, COVID-19 status, age in years and sex. The repertoires were made available in a free public database intended to serve as a resource for research on the immune response to SARS-CoV-2. The prospective study material was composed of cDNA or gDNA derived from T cells, B-cell-depleted T cells, or PBMCs. Where available, HLA class I and class II types were obtained from metadata supplied by the sample provider rather than from assay-based typing. The samples were drawn from the first 160 participants of the ongoing ImmuneRACE study and from under 1,500 subjects provided by 6 global collaborators. Broader findings and caveats from the paper: The amount of clinical and demographic metadata varied by source and participant and was provided uncurated.

Measured from the cysteine to the phenylalanine, the CDR3 is 14 residues long. The retained sequence is limited to the CDR3, 42 bases, with the frame set at the first base. Trimming takes 3 bases from V and 0 bases from J, and the germline ends sit 5 bases apart. Based on the germline V gene (reference sequence), the CDR1 and CDR2 sequences are LNHDA and SQIVND. This clone has a handful of counts. The clone's antigen remains unknown. There are no base qualities to consult, and no much larger clone falls within one base. Whole blood was collected in K2EDTA tubes by collaborating institutions according to the institutions' own protocols. For TCRbeta analysis, collaborator samples were shipped as frozen whole blood, as isolated PBMCs, or as DNA extracted from either sample type. The immunoSEQ Assay, a bias-controlled multiplex PCR, was used to amplify TCRbeta CDR3 regions from genomic DNA. Concerning the study's data processing: Within the assay, amplification of reference gene primers was used to estimate how many nucleated cells each sample contained. To quantify the absolute abundance of each unique TCRbeta CDR3 rearrangement, sequence reads were collapsed and filtered. For each sample, productive Simpson clonality was calculated by taking the square root of Simpson's diversity index across productive rearrangements. TCRdb holds this immuneACCESS table with in-frame rearrangements only. Some clones are missing; in checked studies, unresolved V genes explain under half, and the rest has no known cause. V, J and clone size are those of that table, while D and trimming were read from the DNA. The table for this sample lists under 200,000 clones; 75% to 90% of them were counted only once. 2.1% of the sample belongs to the ten largest clones.

The sequence was collected from a man aged 65 to 79 with active or convalescent COVID-19. Material: peripheral blood. The rearrangement combines TRBV19 with TRBJ2-2; the D gene is possibly TRBD1, with 5 bases matching. CDR3 protein: CASSMGPNTGELFF. The nucleotide sequence is TGTGCCAGTAGTATGGGGCCGAACACCGGGGAGCTGTTTTTT.